Listed below are T cell receptor beta chains from one sample, sequenced in a study of T cell responses to AZD1222 COVID-19 vaccine. Clones were read by immunoSEQ multiplex PCR, and TCRdb kept only the in-frame ones, dropping some. The table shows under 120,000 clones, with over 85% occurring only once. The sequenced sample was peripheral blood, obtained on day 0 of AZD1222 vaccination. Receptors were obtained from an adult in good health. Each CDR3 is given with its conserved first and last residue. The D gene is left open where the match is weak. Rows may omit the clone size; those that give it use once, few, many or a size class.

D	V	J	size	DNA	CDR3
.	TRBV9	TRBJ2-1	.	TGTGCCAGCAGCGTAGCTACAACGGGCTCCTACAATGAGCAGTTCTTC	CASSVATTGSYNEQFF
.	TRBV19	TRBJ1-6	.	TGTGCCAGTAGTATGCGGGGGGAAACCTATAATTCACCCCTCCACTTT	CASSMRGETYNSPLHF
TRBD1	TRBV9	TRBJ2-2	.	TGTGCCAGCAGCGGACGACAGGGGGCCGGCGGGGAGCTGTTTTTT	CASSGRQGAGGELFF
.	TRBV15	TRBJ2-3	.	TGTGCCACCAGCAGAGAGTTGAGGGGATTCGTTGGTACAGATACGCAGTATTTT	CATSRELRGFVGTDTQYF
.	TRBV3-1/TRBV3-2	TRBJ2-2	few	TGTGCCAGCAGCCAAATAAAGGTCACCGGGGAGCTGTTTTTT	CASSQIKVTGELFF
.	TRBV11-3	TRBJ2-7	.	TGTGCCAGCAGCCCCAGGCCCTACGAGCAGTACTTC	CASSPRPYEQYF
.	TRBV7-9	TRBJ2-7	.	TGTGCCAGCAGCTCCTTGGCGGGGACCCCCTACGAGCAGTACTTC	CASSSLAGTPYEQYF
.	TRBV2	TRBJ1-5	.	TGTGCCAGCAGTGGTCAGGGGCTTTCCAATCAGCCCCAGCATTTT	CASSGQGLSNQPQHF
.	TRBV7-8	TRBJ1-1	.	TGTGCCAGCAGCCCCCGGAGGGCGGTGAACACTGAAGCTTTCTTT	CASSPRRAVNTEAFF
TRBD1	TRBV7-9	TRBJ1-4	.	TGTGCCAGCAGCTTAGCGCGGGACAGGGATGAAAAACTGTTTTTT	CASSLARDRDEKLFF
.	TRBV21-1	TRBJ1-1	.	TGTGCCAGCATCCCGACAGGGCTGGGGAGCACTGAAGCTTTCTTT	CASIPTGLGSTEAFF
.	TRBV6-2/TRBV6-3	TRBJ1-5	.	TGTGCCAGCAGTTCTACAGGGACGAACCAGCCCCAGCATTTT	CASSSTGTNQPQHF
.	TRBV7-2	TRBJ1-4	.	TGTGCCAGCAGCCTTGGACAGCACACTCGGCTGTTTTTT	CASSLGQHTRLFF
.	TRBV5-8	TRBJ2-1	.	TGTGCCAGCAGCTTGGCCGGGTCGACACCTCACAATGAGCAGTTCTTC	CASSLAGSTPHNEQFF
.	TRBV4-1	TRBJ1-5	.	TGCGCCAGCAGCCAGTGGGCAGATAGAAATCAGCCCCAGCATTTT	CASSQWADRNQPQHF
.	TRBV5-4	TRBJ2-3	.	TGTGCCAGCAGCCCGCGTGGTAGTACCTTGACGACAGATACGCAGTATTTT	CASSPRGSTLTTDTQYF
TRBD2	TRBV7-9	TRBJ2-1	.	TGTGCCAGCAGCTTATCGGCAGCGGGGGTTTACAATGAGCAGTTCTTC	CASSLSAAGVYNEQFF
.	TRBV30	TRBJ2-1	.	TGTGCCTGGAGGGCGCTACAGAATGAGCAGTTCTTC	CAWRALQNEQFF
.	TRBV12-5	TRBJ1-5	.	TGTGCTAGTGGTTTGGACTATCAGCCCCAGCATTTT	CASGLDYQPQHF
.	TRBV6-2/TRBV6-3	TRBJ2-3	few	TGTGCCAGCAGTTACTCTGCAGGGTCCACAGATACGCAGTATTTT	CASSYSAGSTDTQYF
.	TRBV18	TRBJ2-7	.	TGTGCCAGCTCACCAGGCGGGGTAGGCTACGAGCAGTACTTC	CASSPGGVGYEQYF
.	TRBV6-5	TRBJ2-1	.	TGTGCCAGCAGTTACTCAATTTGGAATGAGCAGTTCTTC	CASSYSIWNEQFF
TRBD1	TRBV11-2	TRBJ1-1	.	TGTGCCAGCAGCTTAATCAGGGGGAAAGGATGGACTGAAGCTTTCTTT	CASSLIRGKGWTEAFF
.	TRBV5-1	TRBJ1-1	.	TGCGCCAGCAGCCTCAGGGGCACTGAAGCTTTCTTT	CASSLRGTEAFF
.	TRBV4-2	TRBJ2-7	once	TGTGCCAGCAGCCAAGAATCGGGCAACGAGCAGTACTTC	CASSQESGNEQYF
.	TRBV7-8	TRBJ2-5	.	TGTGCCAGCAGCTTAGAGGGGCGGTTACAAGAGACCCAGTACTTC	CASSLEGRLQETQYF
.	TRBV12-3/TRBV12-4	TRBJ2-7	.	TGTGCCAGCAGCTCTGGGACACTTTACGAGCAGTACTTC	CASSSGTLYEQYF
TRBD1	TRBV5-8	TRBJ2-7	.	TGTGCCAGCAGCCTGGGACAGGGTTGGTACGAGCAGTACTTC	CASSLGQGWYEQYF
.	TRBV3-1/TRBV3-2	TRBJ2-5	.	TGTGCCAGCAGCCAAATGGACGGGACCCAGTACTTC	CASSQMDGTQYF
.	TRBV3-1/TRBV3-2	TRBJ1-3	once	TGTGCCAGCAGCCAAGCAGGGGTTGAAAACACCATATATTTT	CASSQAGVENTIYF
TRBD1	TRBV6-5	TRBJ2-7	.	TGTGCCAGCAGCCTAGACAGGGTCCACGAGCAGTACTTC	CASSLDRVHEQYF
.	TRBV2	TRBJ1-5	.	TGTGCCAGCACCGAGGGACAAGCAACCAATCAGCCCCAGCATTTT	CASTEGQATNQPQHF
TRBD1	TRBV18	TRBJ1-5	.	TGTGCCAGCTCATACGGGACAGTACGGCAGCCCCAGCATTTT	CASSYGTVRQPQHF
.	TRBV18	TRBJ1-1	.	TGTGCCAGCTCACCGCGGGGCAACACTGAAGCTTTCTTT	CASSPRGNTEAFF
.	TRBV30	TRBJ1-2	once	TGTGCCTGGAATTGGGATTTAAACTATGGCTACACCTTC	CAWNWDLNYGYTF
.	TRBV13	TRBJ2-2	.	TGTGCCAGCAGGACTAGAGGCGACACCGGGGAGCTGTTTTTT	CASRTRGDTGELFF
.	TRBV7-3	TRBJ2-1	.	TGTGCCAGCAGCTTAAGTCTATCAGGATCCAATGAGCAGTTCTTC	CASSLSLSGSNEQFF
TRBD1	TRBV6-5	TRBJ2-5	.	TGTGCCAGCAGTTACTCGGGGACAGGGTCGCGAAAGACCCAGTACTTC	CASSYSGTGSRKTQYF
.	TRBV24-1	TRBJ1-4	.	TGTGCCACCAGTGATTTGCCTGGACACCCGACTAATGAAAAACTGTTTTTT	CATSDLPGHPTNEKLFF
.	TRBV5-1	TRBJ2-7	once	TGCGCCAGCGCGCAGGACCGGGACGGACGAAACTACGAGCAGTACTTC	CASAQDRDGRNYEQYF